This TCR beta chain was profiled in a study of T cell responses to AZD1222 COVID-19 vaccine. Germline CDR1 is LGHNA and CDR2 is YSLEER. Trimming cost V 0 bases and J 7 bases, with 9 bases left between them. The CDR3 sequence is 13 residues long. The method was immunoSEQ multiplex PCR; TCRdb's version includes in-frame clones alone and lacks a portion of them. Of 100,000 to 150,000 clones in the sample, around 86% were seen once. Overall study findings and caveats: Spike was spanned by vaccine-associated CD4 TCRs, which were dominant at 160-218 and 743-854.

Turning to this clone: Antigen: not known.

This specimen consisted of peripheral blood, obtained on day 0 of AZD1222 vaccination. The chain employs TRBV4-3 and TRBJ1-2; D might be TRBD1 (5 bases). This clonotype was sampled from an adult in good health. The CDR3 here is CASSQDGGSGYTF. CDR3 nucleotide sequence: TGCGCCAGCAGCCAAGATGGGGGAAGTGGCTACACCTTC.